These 26 T cell receptor beta chains share one sample of origin, sequenced in a study of cytomegalovirus exposure and HLA in healthy donors. Measured with immunoSEQ multiplex PCR; TCRdb has only the in-frame clones, and not every one. The sample lists 55,000 to 75,000 clones, about 90% occurring once. The sequencing input was PBMCs. These receptors were taken from a man between 18 and 35 years old in good health and CMV-seronegative.

This CDR3 reads CASSLTSGSSYEQYF. For the CDR3, the DNA is TGTGCCAGCAGCCTGACTAGCGGGAGTAGCTACGAGCAGTACTTC. The chain carries TRBV7-3 and TRBJ2-7; 12 nucleotides line up with TRBD2. The V gene end was trimmed by 5 bases and the J gene end by 3 bases; junction bases not matched to a gene: 5. The CDR3 totals 15 residues. The germline CDR1 and CDR2 sequences are SGHTA and FQGTGA.

The rearrangement uses TRBV10-3 and TRBJ2-1, with D possibly matching TRBD2 (6 bases). Germline CDR1 and CDR2: ENHRY and SYGVKD. The V end lost 9 bases, the J end lost 12 bases, and 21 bases lay between the germline ends. CDR3 length: 13 amino acids. CDR3 protein: CAIPCTGGTRQFF. The CDR3 DNA is TGTGCCATTCCTTGTACAGGCGGGACTCGGCAGTTCTTC.

The rearrangement links TRBV5-6 to TRBJ2-1; no definite D call. Germline V gene sequence: CDR1 SGHDT, CDR2 YYEEEE. V was pared by 0 bases and J by 15 bases, with 19 bases between. CDR3 length equals 14 residues. Written as DNA, the CDR3 is TGTGCCAGCAGCTTGGCGGCCAGGCCGGCCCGATGGTTCTTC. Its translation: CASSLAARPARWFF.

The chain combines TRBV9 with TRBJ2-7; D is perhaps TRBD2 (6 bases). The CDR3 is made up of 12 amino acids. V gave up 0 bases and J gave up 10 bases, with 11 bases separating them. Germline assignment: CDR1 SGDLS and CDR2 YYNGEE. The CDR3, as DNA: TGTGCCAGCAGCGTAGATGGCGGGGAACAGTACTTC. Translating gives CASSVDGGEQYF.

The CDR3 loop reads CASSLSRDRDYEQYF. CDR3 nucleotides: TGTGCCAGCAGCTTATCGCGGGACAGGGACTACGAGCAGTACTTC. The chain joins TRBV7-2 to TRBJ2-7; 9 nucleotides align to TRBD1. Per the germline V gene, CDR1 is SGHTA and CDR2 is FQGNSA. The CDR3 is made up of 15 amino acids. V lost 2 bases to trimming and J lost 3 bases; unmatched junction nucleotides: 5.

The genes are TRBV10-3 and TRBJ1-5; 10 bases align to TRBD1. The CDR3 runs to 14 residues. Trimming removed 4 bases from V and 6 bases from J; junction bases left unmatched: 3. The germline V gene has CDR1 ENHRY and CDR2 SYGVKD. CDR3 nucleotide sequence: TGTGCCATCAGTGGGGACAGGGGAGGTCAGCCCCAGCATTTT. It encodes CAISGDRGGQPQHF.

The chain has TRBV30 and TRBJ1-3, with D uncertain. Germline CDR1 is GTSNPN and CDR2 is SVGIG (reference sequence). The CDR3 consists of 13 residues. V lost 0 bases and J 1 base, leaving 4 bases between the germline ends. CDR3 coding DNA: TGTGCCTGGAGTGTAGCATCTGGAAACACCATATATTTT. Amino acid sequence: CAWSVASGNTIYF.

The J gene is TRBJ2-1, the V gene TRBV14; D is uncertain. Germline V gene sequence: CDR1 SGHDN, CDR2 FVKESK. CDR3 length: 13 residues. Trimming stripped 2 bases from V and 4 bases from J, with 6 bases between. The CDR3 DNA is TGTGCCAGCAGCCAATCTTTGTACAATGAGCAGTTCTTC. Protein sequence: CASSQSLYNEQFF.

The rearrangement links TRBV28 to TRBJ2-7; possibly TRBD2 for D (6 bases). CDR1 and CDR2 from the germline V gene are MDHEN and SYDVKM. Between the trimmed V and J ends, which lost 4 bases and 0 bases, there was a span of 10 bases. CDR3 size: 14 residues. CDR3 nucleotide sequence: TGTGCCAGCAGTTACGGAGGGAACTCCTACGAGCAGTACTTC. Its protein is CASSYGGNSYEQYF. Full variable domain (rest looked up from reference TRBV28 and TRBJ2-7): DVKVTQSSRYLVKRTGEKVFLECVQDMDHENMFWYRQDPGLGLRLIYFSYDVKMKEKGDIPEGYSVSREKKERFSLILESASTNQTSMYLCASSYGGNSYEQYFGPGTRLTVT.

The V gene is TRBV2, the J gene TRBJ2-1, with TRBD2 matching over 9 bases. This CDR3 region has 14 residues. V was clipped by 11 bases and J by 9 bases; unmatched bases: 14. Germline-derived CDR1 and CDR2 are SNHLY and FYNNEI. CDR3 nucleotides: TGTGCCCAAGTAGGGCTAGCGGGAAAAGTTGAGCAGTTCTTC. This sequence encodes CAQVGLAGKVEQFF.

The chain joins TRBV7-8 to TRBJ2-7; TRBD1 matches 8 bases. The CDR3 covers 17 residues. From germline, CDR1 is SGHVS and CDR2 FQNEAQ. After removal of 5 bases from V and 6 bases from J, the junction contained 18 bases not matched to a gene. The CDR3 DNA reads as TGTGCCAGCAGCCCTCGGATGGACAGGGTGGGCATTGGCGAGCAGTACTTC. The encoded protein is CASSPRMDRVGIGEQYF.

At least ten counts were recorded for this clone. V usage is TRBV29-1 and J usage is TRBJ1-2; D remains ambiguous. The germline CDR1 and CDR2 sequences are SQVTM and ANQGSEA. The CDR3 is made up of 11 amino acids. V was pared by 4 bases and J by 9 bases, with 12 bases between. This chain's CDR3 is CSVADHSSYTF. The CDR3 bases are TGCAGCGTTGCAGATCACTCAAGCTACACCTTC.

V usage is TRBV7-2 and J usage is TRBJ2-2; 7 positions agree with TRBD2. Per germline, CDR1 SGHTA and CDR2 FQGNSA. Germline trimming cut 1 base from V and 8 bases from J; bases unmatched to any gene: 7. The CDR3 covers 15 residues. CDR3 residues: CASSLEGLKAGELFF. The DNA of the CDR3 is TGTGCCAGCAGCTTAGAGGGACTAAAAGCAGGGGAGCTGTTTTTT.

CDR3 in amino acids: CASSDGGAGQPQHF. The CDR3 DNA follows: TGTGCCAGCAGTGACGGCGGGGCAGGTCAGCCCCAGCATTTT. This rearrangement joins TRBV6-1 to TRBJ1-5, with D tentatively TRBD1 (5 bases). Per the germline V gene, CDR1 is MNHNS and CDR2 is SASEGT. The CDR3 has 14 amino acids. V lost 3 bases to trimming and J lost 6 bases, with 12 bases between them.

The chain's CDR3 is CASSKGGPQREWNGELFF. The CDR3 DNA reads as TGTGCCAGCAGCAAAGGGGGTCCACAGCGGGAGTGGAACGGGGAGCTGTTTTTT. The gene calls are TRBV21-1 and TRBJ2-2; TRBD2, the table's D call, lacks a check against the DNA. TRBV21-1 is designated a pseudogene. The CDR3 consists of 18 residues.

The rearrangement uses TRBV9 and TRBJ2-6, with 10 bases aligning to TRBD1. Germline V gene sequence: CDR1 SGDLS, CDR2 YYNGEE. The CDR3 totals 19 residues. The J segment lost 0 bases and the V segment lost 2 bases, leaving 8 bases of the junction unmatched. CDR3 region: CASSVLTGGFSSGANVLTF. The CDR3 DNA reads TGTGCCAGCAGCGTTTTGACAGGGGGCTTTTCCTCTGGGGCCAACGTCCTGACTTTC.

This chain connects TRBV7-3 to TRBJ2-7; 14 bases are a match to TRBD2. There are 15 residues in the CDR3. Trimming removed 6 bases from V and 3 bases from J; junction bases left unmatched: 4. Germline assignment: CDR1 SGHTA and CDR2 FQGTGA. This CDR3 reads CASRSGTSGSYEQYF. The CDR3 DNA sequence: TGTGCCAGCAGGTCCGGGACTAGCGGGAGCTACGAGCAGTACTTC.

This rearrangement joins TRBV28 to TRBJ1-1; TRBD1 matches 9 bases. After removal of 6 bases from V and 0 bases from J, the junction contained 11 bases not matched to a gene. This CDR3 is 17 amino acids long. CDR1 is MDHEN and CDR2 is SYDVKM in the germline V gene. The CDR3 nucleotides are TGTGCCAGCAGCGCGCCACAGGGGGCGGATGTGAACACTGAAGCTTTCTTT. Amino acid sequence: CASSAPQGADVNTEAFF.

This clone was recorded a few times. The V and J genes are TRBV9 and TRBJ2-6; no firm D call. Germline values: CDR1 SGDLS, CDR2 YYNGEE. The CDR3 consists of 16 residues. V lost 2 bases to trimming and J lost 1 base, with 10 bases between them. The CDR3 sequence is CASSVSPASGANVLTF. The CDR3 bases are TGTGCCAGCAGCGTCTCACCCGCGTCTGGGGCCAACGTCCTGACTTTC.

This clone was seen a few times. The sample contains more than one DNA sequence encoding this CDR3. This chain links TRBV9 with TRBJ2-1; D is possibly TRBD2 (5 bases). The CDR3 has 13 amino acids. The germline V gene encodes CDR1 SGDLS and CDR2 YYNGEE. Trimming took 0 bases from V and 4 from J, leaving 5 bases between them. The DNA of the CDR3 is TGTGCCAGCAGCGTAGGGGAGTACAATGAGCAGTTCTTC. Protein: CASSVGEYNEQFF. Full variable domain (rest looked up from reference TRBV9 and TRBJ2-1): DSGVTQTPKHLITATGQRVTLRCSPRSGDLSVYWYQQSLDQGLQFLIQYYNGEERAKGNILERFSAQQFPDLHSELNLSSLELGDSALYFCASSVGEYNEQFFGPGTRLTVL.

V is TRBV28 and J is TRBJ1-5; 9 bases align to TRBD1. Looked up from germline, CDR1 is MDHEN and CDR2 is SYDVKM. V trimming: 6 bases; J trimming: 4 bases; junction bases outside the gene matches: 7. This CDR3 is built from 15 residues. CDR3 nucleotides: TGTGCCAGCAGCCAAGGGACAGGGTGGAATCAGCCCCAGCATTTT. This translates into CASSQGTGWNQPQHF.

J is TRBJ2-1 and V is TRBV15; TRBD2 aligns across 8 bases. Germline V CDR1 and CDR2: LNHNV, YYDKDF (reference sequence). The CDR3 is made up of 16 amino acids. V lost 8 bases to trimming and J lost 1 base; unmatched junction nucleotides: 10. CDR3 loop: CATLPGLGNSYNEQFF. In DNA, the CDR3 is TGTGCCACCTTACCGGGACTAGGCAATTCCTACAATGAGCAGTTCTTC.

The chain uses TRBV19 and TRBJ1-2; D remains ambiguous. The CDR3 totals 13 residues. The ends were cut back, 0 bases at V and 4 bases at J, with 6 bases in the middle. In germline, CDR1 is LNHDA, CDR2 SQIVND (reference sequence). The CDR3 loop reads CASSIDGVYGYTF. The CDR3 coding sequence is TGTGCCAGTAGTATAGACGGAGTCTATGGCTACACCTTC.

CDR3 protein: CASSLEVGDYEQYF. The DNA for the CDR3 is TGTGCCAGCAGCTTGGAAGTGGGCGACTACGAGCAGTACTTC. The chain combines TRBV5-4 with TRBJ2-7; D gene uncertain. Trimming took off 0 bases at V and 3 bases at J, with 10 bases between the two ends. Germline V CDR1 and CDR2: SGHNT, YYREEE (reference sequence). There are 14 residues in the CDR3.

This chain links TRBV7-2 with TRBJ1-3, with TRBD1 matching 7 bases. Germline CDR1 reads SGHTA; CDR2 reads FQGNSA. The CDR3 length is 15 residues. V trimming: 6 bases; J trimming: 3 bases; junction bases outside the gene matches: 8. CDR3 amino acids: CASSRGRGRGNTIYF. CDR3 bases: TGTGCCAGCAGTAGGGGGCGGGGCCGTGGAAACACCATATATTTT.

The gene calls are TRBV2 and TRBJ2-7; 8 nucleotides agree with TRBD1. The CDR3 has 14 amino acids. Trimming cost V 4 bases and J 3 bases; bases outside gene matches: 5. The germline V gene encodes CDR1 SNHLY and CDR2 FYNNEI. CDR3 amino acids: CASSGHGQGYEQYF. The CDR3 bases are TGTGCCAGCAGTGGCCACGGACAGGGCTACGAGCAGTACTTC.